This T cell receptor beta chain emerged from a study of human T cells and chemical hapten exposure. Points on this clonotype: No antigen is known for it.

TCRdb re-analysed the RACE reads in MiXCR, keeping a single row per CDR3 protein. Of 79,000 or so distinct CDR3 sequences in the sample, around 30% were seen once. Time point indicated: patch test 1, 2 weeks after DPC sensitization. The treatment is: therapeutic diphenylcyclopropenone sensitization with weekly scalp DPC. Alopecia patients between 18 and 70 years old and suitable for DPC were used as donors. The template was total RNA from unfractionated whole blood. Study-wide results and caveats: Sensitization with DPC brought no change to TCRs above 1 in 1000 in frequency.

The receptor comes from a man aged 40-55 years with alopecia areata. Some clones in this sample may be carry-over from other donors' samples. The source material was whole blood, sampled in connection with sensitization to the hapten diphenylcyclopropenone (DPC).

The CDR3 loop is CASSLAGTGADEQFF. Written as DNA, the CDR3 is TGCGCCAGCAGCTTGGCCGGGACAGGGGCCGATGAGCAGTTCTTC. The chain joins TRBV5-1 to TRBJ2-1, with 10 bases lining up with TRBD1. The germline CDR1 and CDR2 sequences are SGHRS and YFSETQ. This CDR3 region has 15 residues. The ends lost 0 bases at V and 8 bases at J; junction bases unmatched: 5.